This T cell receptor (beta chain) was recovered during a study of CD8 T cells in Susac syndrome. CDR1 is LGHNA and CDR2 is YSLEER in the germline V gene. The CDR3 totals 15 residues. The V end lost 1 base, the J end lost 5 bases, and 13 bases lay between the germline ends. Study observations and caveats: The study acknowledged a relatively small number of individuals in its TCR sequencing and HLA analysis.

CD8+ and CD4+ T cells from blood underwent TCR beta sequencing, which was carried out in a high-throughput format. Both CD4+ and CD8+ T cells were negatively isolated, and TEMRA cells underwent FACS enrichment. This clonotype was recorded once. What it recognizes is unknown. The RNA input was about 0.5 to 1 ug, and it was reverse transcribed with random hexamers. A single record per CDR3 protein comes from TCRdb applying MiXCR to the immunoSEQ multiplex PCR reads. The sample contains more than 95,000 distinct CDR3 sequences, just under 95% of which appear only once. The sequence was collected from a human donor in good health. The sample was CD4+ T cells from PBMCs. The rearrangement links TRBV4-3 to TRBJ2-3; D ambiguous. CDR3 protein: CASSQAPRTLDTQYF. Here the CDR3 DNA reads TGCGCCAGCAGCCAAGCCCCTCGGACCTTAGATACGCAGTATTTT.